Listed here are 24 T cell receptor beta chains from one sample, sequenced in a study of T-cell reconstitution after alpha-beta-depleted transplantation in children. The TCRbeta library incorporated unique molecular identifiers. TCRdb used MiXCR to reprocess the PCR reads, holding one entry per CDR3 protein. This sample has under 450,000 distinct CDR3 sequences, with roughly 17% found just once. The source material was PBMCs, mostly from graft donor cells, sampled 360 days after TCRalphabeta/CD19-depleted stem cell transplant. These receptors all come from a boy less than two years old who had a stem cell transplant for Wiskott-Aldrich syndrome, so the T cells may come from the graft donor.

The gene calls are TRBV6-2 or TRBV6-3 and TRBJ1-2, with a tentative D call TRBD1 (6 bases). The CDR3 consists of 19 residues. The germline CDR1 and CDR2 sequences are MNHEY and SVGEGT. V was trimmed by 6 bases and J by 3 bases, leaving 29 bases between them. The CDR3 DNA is TGTGCCAGCAGCTCACGGCGCCGTCTGAGGACAGAAAGGGACTATGGCTACACCTTC. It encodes CASSSRRRLRTERDYGYTF.

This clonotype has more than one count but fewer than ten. CDR3 protein: CASSLPGSYNEQFF. The CDR3 DNA reads TGTGCCAGCAGCTTACCGGGATCCTACAATGAGCAGTTCTTC. V and J are TRBV7-6 and TRBJ2-1; tentative D call: TRBD2 (5 bases). From germline, CDR1 is SGHVS and CDR2 FNYEAQ. Trimming cost V 2 bases and J 1 base, with 6 bases left between them. This CDR3 has 14 amino acids.

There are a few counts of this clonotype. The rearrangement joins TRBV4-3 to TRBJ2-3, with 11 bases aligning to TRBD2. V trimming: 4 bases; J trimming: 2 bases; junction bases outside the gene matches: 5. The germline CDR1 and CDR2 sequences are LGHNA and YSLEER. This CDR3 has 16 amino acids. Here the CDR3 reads CASSRLAGGYTDTQYF. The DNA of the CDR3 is TGCGCCAGCAGCCGGTTAGCGGGAGGGTACACAGATACGCAGTATTTT.

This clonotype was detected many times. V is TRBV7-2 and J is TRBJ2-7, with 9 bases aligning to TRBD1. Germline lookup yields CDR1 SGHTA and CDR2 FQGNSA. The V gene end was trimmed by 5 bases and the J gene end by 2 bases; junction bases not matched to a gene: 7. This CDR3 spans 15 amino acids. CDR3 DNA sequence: TGTGCCAGCAGCCTTCCCGGGACAGGGACCTACGAGCAGTACTTC. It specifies CASSLPGTGTYEQYF.

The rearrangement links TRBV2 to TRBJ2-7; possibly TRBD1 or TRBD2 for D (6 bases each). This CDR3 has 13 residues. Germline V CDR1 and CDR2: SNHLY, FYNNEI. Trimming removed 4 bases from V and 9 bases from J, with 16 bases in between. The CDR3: CASSGGRGMGQYF. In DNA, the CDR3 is TGTGCCAGCAGTGGGGGGCGCGGGATGGGGCAGTACTTC.

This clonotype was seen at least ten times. CDR3 DNA sequence: TGTGCCAGCAGTTCCAACAGGCGGGGCACAGATACGCAGTATTTT. Protein product: CASSSNRRGTDTQYF. V gene TRBV28 combines with J gene TRBJ2-3; either TRBD1 or TRBD2 may fit D (5 bases each). Per germline, CDR1 MDHEN and CDR2 SYDVKM. Between the trimmed V and J ends, which lost 4 bases and 1 base, there was a span of 12 bases. This CDR3 comprises 15 residues.

CDR3 protein: CASSSGQRSYEQYF. The CDR3 DNA reads TGCGCCAGCAGCTCCGGACAGCGATCCTACGAGCAGTACTTC. This chain links TRBV5-1 with TRBJ2-7; tentatively, D is TRBD1 (6 bases). The CDR3 has 14 residues. The germline V gene encodes CDR1 SGHRS and CDR2 YFSETQ. Trimming shortened V by 3 bases and J by 1 base, and 11 bases separated the two germline ends.

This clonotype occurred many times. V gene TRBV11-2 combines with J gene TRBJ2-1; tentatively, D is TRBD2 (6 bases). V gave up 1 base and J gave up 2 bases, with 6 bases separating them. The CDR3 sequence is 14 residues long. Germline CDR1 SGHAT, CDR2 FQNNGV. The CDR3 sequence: CASSLGLAYNEQFF. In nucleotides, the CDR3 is TGTGCCAGCAGCTTAGGACTAGCCTACAATGAGCAGTTCTTC.

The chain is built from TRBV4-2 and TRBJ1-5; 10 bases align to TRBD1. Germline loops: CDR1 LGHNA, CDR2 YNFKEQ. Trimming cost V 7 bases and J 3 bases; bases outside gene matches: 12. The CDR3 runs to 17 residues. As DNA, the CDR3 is TGTGCCAGCATGGGACAGGGGAAGTCCACGCCCAATCAGCCCCAGCATTTT. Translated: CASMGQGKSTPNQPQHF.

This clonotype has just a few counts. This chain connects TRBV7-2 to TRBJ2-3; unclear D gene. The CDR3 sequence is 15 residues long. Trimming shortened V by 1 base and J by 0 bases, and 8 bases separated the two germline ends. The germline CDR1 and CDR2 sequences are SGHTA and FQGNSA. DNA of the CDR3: TGTGCCAGCAGCTTAGAAAGCTCCAGCACAGATACGCAGTATTTT. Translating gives CASSLESSSTDTQYF.

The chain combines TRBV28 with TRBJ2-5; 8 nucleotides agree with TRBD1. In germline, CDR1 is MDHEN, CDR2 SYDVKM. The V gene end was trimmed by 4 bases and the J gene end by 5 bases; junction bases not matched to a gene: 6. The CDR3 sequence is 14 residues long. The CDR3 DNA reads TGTGCCAGCAGTTCTCCAGGGGGCGGGGAGACCCAGTACTTC. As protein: CASSSPGGGETQYF.

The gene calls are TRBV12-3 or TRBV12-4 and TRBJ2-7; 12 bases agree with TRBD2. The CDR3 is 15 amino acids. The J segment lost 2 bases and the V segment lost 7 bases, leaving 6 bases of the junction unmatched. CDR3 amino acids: CASTLGLAGTYEQYF. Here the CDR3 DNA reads TGTGCCAGCACCTTGGGACTAGCGGGTACCTACGAGCAGTACTTC.

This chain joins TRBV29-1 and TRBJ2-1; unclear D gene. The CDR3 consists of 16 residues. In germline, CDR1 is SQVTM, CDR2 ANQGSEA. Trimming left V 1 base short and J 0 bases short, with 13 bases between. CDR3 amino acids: CSVEGGQMSSYNEQFF. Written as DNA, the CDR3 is TGCAGCGTTGAAGGAGGTCAGATGAGCTCCTACAATGAGCAGTTCTTC.

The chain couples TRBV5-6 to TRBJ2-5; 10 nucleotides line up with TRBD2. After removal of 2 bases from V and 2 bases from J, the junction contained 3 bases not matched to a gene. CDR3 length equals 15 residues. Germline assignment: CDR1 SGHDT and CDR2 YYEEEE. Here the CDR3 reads CASSFGLAVQETQYF. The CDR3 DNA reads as TGTGCCAGCAGCTTTGGACTAGCGGTACAAGAGACCCAGTACTTC. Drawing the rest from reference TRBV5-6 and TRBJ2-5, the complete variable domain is DAGVTQSPTHLIKTRGQQVTLRCSPKSGHDTVSWYQQALGQGPQFIFQYYEEEERQRGNFPDRFSGHQFPNYSSELNVNALLLGDSALYLCASSFGLAVQETQYFGPGTRLLVL.

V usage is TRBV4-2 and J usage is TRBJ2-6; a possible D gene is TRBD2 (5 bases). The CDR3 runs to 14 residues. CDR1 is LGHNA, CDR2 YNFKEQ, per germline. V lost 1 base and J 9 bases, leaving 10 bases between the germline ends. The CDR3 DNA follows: TGTGCCAGCAGCCAAGCGAGGGTAGACAACGTCCTGACTTTC. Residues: CASSQARVDNVLTF.

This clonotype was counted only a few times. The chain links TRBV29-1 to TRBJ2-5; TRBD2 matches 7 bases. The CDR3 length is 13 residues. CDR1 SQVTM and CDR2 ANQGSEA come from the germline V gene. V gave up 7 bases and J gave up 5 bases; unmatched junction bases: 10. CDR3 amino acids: CSALTSVWETQYF. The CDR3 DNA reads TGCAGCGCGCTAACTAGCGTTTGGGAGACCCAGTACTTC.

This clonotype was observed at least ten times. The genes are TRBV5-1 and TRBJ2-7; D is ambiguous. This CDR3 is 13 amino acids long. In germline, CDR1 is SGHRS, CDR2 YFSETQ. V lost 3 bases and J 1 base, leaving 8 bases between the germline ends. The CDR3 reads CASSYPPSYEQYF. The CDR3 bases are TGCGCCAGCAGCTACCCCCCTTCCTACGAGCAGTACTTC.

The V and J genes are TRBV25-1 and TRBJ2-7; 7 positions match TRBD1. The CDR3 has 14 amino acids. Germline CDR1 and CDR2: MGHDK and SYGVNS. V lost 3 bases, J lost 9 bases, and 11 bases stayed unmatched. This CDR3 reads CASSDNRGTDGQYF. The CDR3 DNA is TGTGCCAGCAGTGACAACAGGGGTACCGACGGGCAGTACTTC.

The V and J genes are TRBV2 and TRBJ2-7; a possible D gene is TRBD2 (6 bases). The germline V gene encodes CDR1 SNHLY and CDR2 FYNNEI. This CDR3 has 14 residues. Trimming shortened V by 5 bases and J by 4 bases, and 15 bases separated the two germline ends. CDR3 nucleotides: TGTGCCAGCAGTCCCCGGGAGAGGAGGTACGAGCAGTACTTC. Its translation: CASSPRERRYEQYF.

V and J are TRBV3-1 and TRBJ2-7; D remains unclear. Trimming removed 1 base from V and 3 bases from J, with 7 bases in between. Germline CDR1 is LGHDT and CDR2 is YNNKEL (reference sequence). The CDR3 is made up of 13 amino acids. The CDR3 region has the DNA TGTGCCAGCAGCCAAGGGTGGCACTACGAGCAGTACTTC. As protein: CASSQGWHYEQYF.

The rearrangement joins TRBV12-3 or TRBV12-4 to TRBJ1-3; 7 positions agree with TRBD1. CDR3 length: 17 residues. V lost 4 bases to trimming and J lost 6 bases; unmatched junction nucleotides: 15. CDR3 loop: CASSSTGEGFRENTIYF. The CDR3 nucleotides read TGTGCCAGCAGTTCCACAGGGGAGGGGTTCCGTGAAAACACCATATATTTT.

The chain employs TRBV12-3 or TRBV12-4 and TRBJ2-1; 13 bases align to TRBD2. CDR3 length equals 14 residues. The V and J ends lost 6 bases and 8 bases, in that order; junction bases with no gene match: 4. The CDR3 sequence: CASSYGTSGDEQFF. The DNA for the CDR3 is TGTGCCAGCAGCTACGGGACTAGCGGGGATGAGCAGTTCTTC.

CDR3 in amino acids: CASSRQDNEQFF. Written as DNA, the CDR3 is TGTGCCAGCAGCCGCCAGGACAATGAGCAGTTCTTC. The V gene is TRBV7-9, the J gene TRBJ2-1; D is ambiguous. Germline V lookup: CDR1 SEHNR, CDR2 FQNEAQ (reference sequence). V was cut by 5 bases and J by 5 bases, with 7 bases left in between. The CDR3 contains 12 residues.

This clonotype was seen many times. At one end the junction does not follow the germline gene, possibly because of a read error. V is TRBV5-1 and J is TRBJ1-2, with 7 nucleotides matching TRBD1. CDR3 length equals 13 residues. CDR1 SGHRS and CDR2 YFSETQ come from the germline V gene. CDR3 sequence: CASSLQGNYGYTF. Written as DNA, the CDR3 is TGTGCCAGCAGTCTACAGGGGAACTATGGCTACACCTTC.